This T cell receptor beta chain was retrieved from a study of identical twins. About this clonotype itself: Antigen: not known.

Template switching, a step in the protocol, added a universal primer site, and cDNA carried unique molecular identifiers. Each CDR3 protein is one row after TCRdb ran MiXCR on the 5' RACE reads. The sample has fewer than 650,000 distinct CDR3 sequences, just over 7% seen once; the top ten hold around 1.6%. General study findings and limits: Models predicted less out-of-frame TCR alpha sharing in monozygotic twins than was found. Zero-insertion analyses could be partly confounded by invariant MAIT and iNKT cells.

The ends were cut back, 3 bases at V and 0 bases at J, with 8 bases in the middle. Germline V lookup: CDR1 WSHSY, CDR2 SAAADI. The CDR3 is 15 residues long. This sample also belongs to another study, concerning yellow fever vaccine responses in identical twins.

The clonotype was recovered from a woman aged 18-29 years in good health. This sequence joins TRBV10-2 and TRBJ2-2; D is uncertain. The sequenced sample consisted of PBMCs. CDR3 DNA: TGCGCCAGCAGTGATGTCTTTACGAACACCGGGGAGCTGTTTTTT. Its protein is CASSDVFTNTGELFF.